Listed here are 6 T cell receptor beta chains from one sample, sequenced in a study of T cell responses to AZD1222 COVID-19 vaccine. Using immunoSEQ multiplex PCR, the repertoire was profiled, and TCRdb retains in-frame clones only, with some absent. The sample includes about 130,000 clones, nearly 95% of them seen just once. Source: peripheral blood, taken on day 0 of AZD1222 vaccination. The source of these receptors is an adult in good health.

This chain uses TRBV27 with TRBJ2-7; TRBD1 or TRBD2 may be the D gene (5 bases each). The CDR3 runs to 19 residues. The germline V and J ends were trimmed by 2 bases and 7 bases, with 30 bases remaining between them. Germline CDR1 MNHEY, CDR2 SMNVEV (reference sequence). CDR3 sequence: CASSLLPFTTAVPVEEQYF. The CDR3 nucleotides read TGTGCCAGCAGTTTACTCCCTTTCACGACAGCGGTCCCGGTGGAGGAGCAGTACTTC.

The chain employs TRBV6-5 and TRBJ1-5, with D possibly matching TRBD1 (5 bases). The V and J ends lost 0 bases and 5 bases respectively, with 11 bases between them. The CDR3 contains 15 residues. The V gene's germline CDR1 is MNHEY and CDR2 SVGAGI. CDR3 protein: CASSYSPGGDQPQHF. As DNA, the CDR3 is TGTGCCAGCAGTTACTCGCCCGGGGGAGATCAGCCCCAGCATTTT.

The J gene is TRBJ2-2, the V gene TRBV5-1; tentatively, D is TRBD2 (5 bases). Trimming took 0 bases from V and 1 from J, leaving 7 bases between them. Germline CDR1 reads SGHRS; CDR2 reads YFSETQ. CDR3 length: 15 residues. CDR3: CASSLGLLNTGELFF. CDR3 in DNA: TGCGCCAGCAGCTTGGGACTATTGAACACCGGGGAGCTGTTTTTT.

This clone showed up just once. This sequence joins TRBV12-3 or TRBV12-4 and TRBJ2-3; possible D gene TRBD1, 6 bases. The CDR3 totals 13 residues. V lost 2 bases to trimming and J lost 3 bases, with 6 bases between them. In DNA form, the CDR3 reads TGTGCCAGCAGTTTAAGGGGGACAGATACGCAGTATTTT. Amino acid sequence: CASSLRGTDTQYF.

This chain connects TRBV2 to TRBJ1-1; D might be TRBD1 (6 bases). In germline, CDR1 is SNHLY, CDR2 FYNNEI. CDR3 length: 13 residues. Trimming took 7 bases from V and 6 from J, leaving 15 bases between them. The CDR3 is CASMSGARAEAFF. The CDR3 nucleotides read TGTGCCAGCATGTCAGGGGCTCGGGCTGAAGCTTTCTTT. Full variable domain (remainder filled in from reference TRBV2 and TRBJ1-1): EPEVTQTPSHQVTQMGQEVILRCVPISNHLYFYWYRQILGQKVEFLVSFYNNEISEKSEIFDDQFSVERPDGSNFTLKIRSTKLEDSAMYFCASMSGARAEAFFGQGTRLTVV.

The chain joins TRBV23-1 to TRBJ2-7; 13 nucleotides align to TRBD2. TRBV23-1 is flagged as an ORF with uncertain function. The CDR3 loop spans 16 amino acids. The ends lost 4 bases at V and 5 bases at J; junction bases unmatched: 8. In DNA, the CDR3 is TGCGCCAGCAGTCGGTCGGGAACTAGCGGGGGGGACGAGCAGTACTTC. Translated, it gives CASSRSGTSGGDEQYF.